These T cell receptor beta chains were read from a single sample in a study of OX40 agonist ivuxolimab in advanced cancers. Profiling relied on immunoSEQ multiplex PCR, and the TCRdb table lists in-frame clones only, not all of them. Of about 20,000 clones in the sample, approximately 72% were seen once. Here the sequenced sample was CD4+ or CD8+ T cells sorted from blood, taken in a trial of the OX40 agonist ivuxolimab. These receptors all come from an adult with an advanced solid tumor such as melanoma, head and neck, liver or kidney cancer. The CDR3 runs from the conserved cysteine through the conserved F or W. D genes are given only for firm matches. Clone size, where shown, is once, few, many, or a class for clones that have expanded.

NA	NA	TRBV19	TRBJ1-6	TGTGCCAGTACCATCGGGGGTTCACCCCTCCACTTT	CASTIGGSPLHF
NA	NA	TRBV4-3	TRBJ2-7	TGCGCCAGCAGCCAACCCCGAGGTAGCGGCTACGAGCAGTACTTC	CASSQPRGSGYEQYF
NA	NA	TRBV5-3	TRBJ2-7	TGTGCCAGCAGCCCCCCCGGGACCTACGAGCAGTACTTC	CASSPPGTYEQYF
NA	once	TRBV9	TRBJ2-7	TGTGCCAGCAGCTCCAGCGGGTCCTGGTCCGACGAGCAGTACTTC	CASSSSGSWSDEQYF
TRBD1	NA	TRBV10-3	TRBJ1-2	TGTGCCATGTGGACAGGTGCCTATGGCTACACCTTC	CAMWTGAYGYTF
NA	few	TRBV14	TRBJ2-3	TGTGCCAGCAGCGTACGTCCGGGCCAAGGCCCAGATACGCAGTATTTT	CASSVRPGQGPDTQYF
NA	NA	TRBV9	TRBJ2-1	TGTGCCAGCAGCGTTCTTAGCAATGAGCAGTTCTTC	CASSVLSNEQFF
TRBD1	few	TRBV29-1	TRBJ1-2	TGCAGCGTTGAAGGGCGGGACAGTTTTAACTATGGCTACACCTTC	CSVEGRDSFNYGYTF
TRBD1	NA	TRBV5-4	TRBJ1-2	TGCGCCAGCAGCCAGGGGACAGGGTATCGGACCGGCTACACCTTC	CASSQGTGYRTGYTF
NA	NA	TRBV7-9	TRBJ2-3	TGTGCCAGCAGCTTATCGGGGAGCACAGATACGCAGTATTTT	CASSLSGSTDTQYF
TRBD2	NA	TRBV7-8	TRBJ2-1	TGTGCCAGCAGCCGGGGACTAGCGGGGGGGCCTTGGAATGAGCAGTTCTTC	CASSRGLAGGPWNEQFF
NA	few	TRBV21-1	TRBJ1-6	TGTGCCAGCAAAAACCCGCCGGGGGGGGACCGAAATTCACCCCTCCACTTT	CASKNPPGGDRNSPLHF
NA	NA	TRBV13	TRBJ2-6	TGTGCCAGCAGCTTAGGCGTCTCCGGGGCCAACGTCCTGACTTTC	CASSLGVSGANVLTF
NA	NA	TRBV28	TRBJ2-7	TGTGCCAGCACCAAAGGAGGAGGCTACGAGCAGTACTTC	CASTKGGGYEQYF
NA	once	TRBV28	TRBJ1-1	TGTGCCAGCAGTTTACCTACAGGGAAGGGGTACACTGAAGCTTTCTTT	CASSLPTGKGYTEAFF
NA	NA	TRBV11-3	TRBJ2-3	TGTGCCAGCAGCTTAGACTACCGAGATACGCAGTATTTT	CASSLDYRDTQYF
NA	NA	TRBV21-1	TRBJ1-1	TGTGCCAGCAGCAAAGTCTGGTGTGGCGTGAACACTGAAGCTTTCTTT	CASSKVWCGVNTEAFF
TRBD2	medium-sized	TRBV27	TRBJ2-7	TGTGCCAGCAGTTTGGTAGCGGGGGGCGACGAGCAGTACTTC	CASSLVAGGDEQYF
NA	NA	TRBV7-2	TRBJ1-5	TGTGCCAGCACCCCAACTATCAATAGCAATCAGCCCCAGCATTTT	CASTPTINSNQPQHF
NA	NA	TRBV9	TRBJ1-1	TGTGCCAGCAGCCCCGGGGGGGGGTACATGAACACTGAAGCTTTCTTT	CASSPGGGYMNTEAFF
NA	NA	TRBV7-8	TRBJ1-1	TGTGCCAGCAGCGAACCCGGGGACCCAGGAGGAGCTTTCTTT	CASSEPGDPGGAFF
TRBD2	few	TRBV5-1	TRBJ2-1	TGCGCCAGCAGCCCAGATCTAGCGGGGGGTAACAATGAGCAGTTCTTC	CASSPDLAGGNNEQFF
NA	NA	TRBV7-9	TRBJ2-7	TGTGCCAGCAGCTTGCTGGAAGAGCAGTACTTC	CASSLLEEQYF
NA	NA	TRBV7-9	TRBJ2-7	TGTGCCAGCAAGAACACAATGCAGGGAATCGACGAGCAGTACTTC	CASKNTMQGIDEQYF
TRBD2	NA	TRBV2	TRBJ2-3	TGTGCCAGCAGCCTGGGACTAGCTATTGGAGATACGCAGTATTTT	CASSLGLAIGDTQYF
NA	NA	TRBV21-1	TRBJ1-2	TGTGCCAGCAGTAGCGGCGAGGGGTATGGCTACACCTTC	CASSSGEGYGYTF
NA	NA	TRBV5-5	TRBJ1-3	TGTGCCAGCAGCTTGGGCGCGTTGCGGGTCCCTGGAAACACCATATATTTT	CASSLGALRVPGNTIYF
NA	NA	TRBV28	TRBJ2-1	TGTGCCAGCAGTTTCAGAGGGCTCTACAATGAGCAGTTCTTC	CASSFRGLYNEQFF
NA	NA	TRBV30	TRBJ2-4	TGTGCCTGGAGTGCAGGGGTGGACATTCAGTACTTC	CAWSAGVDIQYF
TRBD2	NA	TRBV28	TRBJ2-3	TGTGCCAGCAGTTTATACGGGGGGGCCACAGATACGCAGTATTTT	CASSLYGGATDTQYF
TRBD1	NA	TRBV27	TRBJ1-1	TGTGCCAGCAGTTTCGGACAGGGGAACACTGAAGCTTTCTTT	CASSFGQGNTEAFF
NA	medium-sized	TRBV6-5	TRBJ1-2	TGTGCCAGCAGTAACCCGGGGGGCGCGAATGGCTACACCTTC	CASSNPGGANGYTF
NA	NA	TRBV6-5	TRBJ2-1	TGTGCCAGCAGTTACGTGGTGCTCGGAGAGCAGTTCTTC	CASSYVVLGEQFF
TRBD1	once	TRBV5-1	TRBJ1-4	TGCGCCAGCAGCTCTGGACAGGGGGGAGGTTATGAAAAACTGTTTTTT	CASSSGQGGGYEKLFF
NA	NA	TRBV28	TRBJ2-2	TGTGCCAGCACCACCTGGGCAGGGGATGTTGACGGGGAGCTGTTTTTT	CASTTWAGDVDGELFF
NA	NA	TRBV28	TRBJ2-6	TGTGCCAGCAGACCTTTGGGGGCCAACGTCCTGACTTTC	CASRPLGANVLTF
TRBD1	NA	TRBV29-1	TRBJ2-3	TGCAGCGTTGGCCGGGGGGCTTCCGGGACAGGGCTAATAGGTACGCAGTATTTT	CSVGRGASGTGLIGTQYF
NA	NA	TRBV9	TRBJ2-1	TGTGCCAGCAGCGTAGTGACAGGTCGTAATGAGCAGTTCTTC	CASSVVTGRNEQFF
NA	few	TRBV2	TRBJ1-1	TGTGCCAGCAGTGAAGGGGTTTATACGAACACTGAAGCTTTCTTT	CASSEGVYTNTEAFF
NA	NA	TRBV28	TRBJ1-2	TGTGCCAGCAGTTTGGGCCCCGACGAAGGGTGGTATGGCTACACCTTC	CASSLGPDEGWYGYTF
NA	NA	TRBV5-4	TRBJ2-2	TGTGCCAGCAGCCAAGATCTGGAAGGGGAGACCGGGGAGCTGTTTTTT	CASSQDLEGETGELFF
NA	NA	TRBV6-5	TRBJ2-7	TGTGCCAGCACACAGGGGGGGTCCTACGAGCAGTACTTC	CASTQGGSYEQYF
NA	NA	TRBV19	TRBJ2-5	TGTGCCAGTAGTCCCCGACCCGCCCAAGAGACCCAGTACTTC	CASSPRPAQETQYF
NA	NA	TRBV13	TRBJ1-4	TGTGCCAGCAGTGTTACAGAGGTCAAACTGTTTTTT	CASSVTEVKLFF
NA	once	TRBV4-3	TRBJ2-1	TGCGCCAGCAGCCCCGGCTCTCTAGCCCGCAATGAGCAGTTCTTC	CASSPGSLARNEQFF
TRBD2	NA	TRBV9	TRBJ2-7	TGTGCCAGCAGCACCCCGGGGGGACTAGCCTACGAGCAGTACTTC	CASSTPGGLAYEQYF